This TCR beta chain was found in a study of blood T cell repertoires in COVID-19. Clones were sequenced by immunoSEQ multiplex PCR, and TCRdb holds only the in-frame ones, with some missing. The sample has 300,000 or so clones; roughly 90% are singletons. CDR3 length: 14 amino acids. The V gene end was trimmed by 3 bases and the J gene end by 4 bases; junction bases not matched to a gene: 5. Germline CDR1 is SGDLS and CDR2 is YYNGEE. This clone was recorded once. The gene calls are TRBV9 and TRBJ1-1; TRBD1 matches at 8 bases. The specimen was PBMCs or T cells enriched from blood (not recorded which). The receptor was derived from a man aged 60 to 75 who had recovered from COVID-19. The DNA for the CDR3 is TGTGCCAGCAGCGCGGAGACAGGGGTCACTGAAGCTTTCTTT. This encodes CASSAETGVTEAFF.